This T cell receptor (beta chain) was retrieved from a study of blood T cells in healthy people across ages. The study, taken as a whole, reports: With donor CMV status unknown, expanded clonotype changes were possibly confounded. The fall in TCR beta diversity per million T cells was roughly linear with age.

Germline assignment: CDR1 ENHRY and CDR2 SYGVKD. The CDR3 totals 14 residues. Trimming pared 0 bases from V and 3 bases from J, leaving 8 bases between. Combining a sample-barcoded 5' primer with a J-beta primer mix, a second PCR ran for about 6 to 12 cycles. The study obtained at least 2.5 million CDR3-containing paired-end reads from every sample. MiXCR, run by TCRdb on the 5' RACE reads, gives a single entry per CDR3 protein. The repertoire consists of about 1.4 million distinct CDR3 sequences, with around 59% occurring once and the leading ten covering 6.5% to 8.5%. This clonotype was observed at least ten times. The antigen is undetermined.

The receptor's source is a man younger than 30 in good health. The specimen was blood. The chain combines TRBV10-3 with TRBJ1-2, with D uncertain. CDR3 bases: TGTGCCATCAGTGAGTCTCGACAAGACTATGGCTACACCTTC. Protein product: CAISESRQDYGYTF.